This TCR beta chain was retrieved from a study of blood T cells in healthy people across ages. The CDR3 has 19 residues. Trimming at V came to 5 bases and at J to 0 bases, leaving 14 bases not matched to a gene. Germline CDR1 and CDR2: SGHTA and FQGNSA. No fewer than 7 million PBMCs went into each sample. The authors ran a second PCR of about 7 to 12 cycles using a sample-barcoded 5' primer and a J-beta primer mix. TCRdb reprocessed the 5' RACE reads with MiXCR, giving one entry per CDR3 protein. Of around 400,000 distinct CDR3 sequences listed, about 55% are singletons. Material for sequencing was blood. V gene TRBV7-2 combines with J gene TRBJ2-4; 9 bases map to TRBD1. The clonotype was recovered from a man aged 55 to 70 in good health. The CDR3 here is CASSTLDRGFGQAKNIQYF. The CDR3 nucleotides are TGTGCCAGCAGCACCTTAGACAGGGGGTTTGGACAAGCCAAAAACATTCAGTACTTC.